This T cell receptor beta chain was captured in a study of T cells in Graves' hyperthyroidism and ophthalmopathy. The study, taken as a whole, reports: Most thyroid-expanded clonotypes above 0.001 were also found in blood.

This CDR3 has 13 amino acids. In germline, CDR1 is SGHTA, CDR2 FQGNSA. Trimming shortened V by 5 bases and J by 5 bases, and 12 bases separated the two germline ends. What was amplified from RNA transcripts were TCR beta CDR3 regions. In the first-round RT-PCR of the TCR CDR3, the HTBI primer set was used. TCRdb reprocessed the multiplex PCR reads via MiXCR and lists one record per CDR3 protein. The sample includes roughly 550,000 distinct CDR3 sequences, 15% to 20% of them seen just once. This clonotype showed up many times. Antigen specificity is unknown. The receptor comes from a young woman with Graves' ophthalmopathy. The sequencing input was blood. V gene TRBV7-2 combines with J gene TRBJ1-1, with D possibly matching TRBD1 (6 bases). CDR3 in amino acids: CASSREQGTEAFF. The CDR3 DNA follows: TGTGCCAGCAGCCGTGAACAGGGAACTGAAGCTTTCTTT.